One sample yielded the 17 T cell receptor beta chains listed below, sequenced in a study of Ad26.COV2.S vaccination and SARS-CoV-2 variants. Treatment in this sample: about 20 received Ad26.COV2.S at low or high dose, single or two shots; about 5 received placebo; per-sample allocation not given. Sampling was performed 63 days after the first vaccine or placebo injection. Libraries were prepared by immunoSEQ multiplex PCR; TCRdb keeps only in-frame clonotypes and omits some of them. The data show 350,000 to 500,000 clones, 90% seen once. Material: peripheral blood, obtained in a trial of Ad26.COV2.S vaccine versus placebo. These TCRs come from a person between 18 and 65 years old who received the Ad26.COV2.S COVID-19 vaccine or a placebo.

V gene TRBV21-1 combines with J gene TRBJ2-7; the table's TRBD2 call for D was not verified on the DNA. TRBV21-1 corresponds to a pseudogene. The CDR3 sequence is 19 residues long. CDR3 sequence reads: CASSKGFYQGTSGAYEQYF. The CDR3 DNA sequence: TGTGCCAGCAGCAAAGGTTTTTACCAAGGGACTAGCGGAGCCTACGAGCAGTACTTC.

V usage is TRBV14 and J usage is TRBJ2-7; TRBD2 aligns across 14 bases. The junction had 9 bases not matched to a gene; V was cut back by 5 bases and J by 3 bases. The CDR3 runs to 17 residues. The V gene's germline CDR1 is SGHDN and CDR2 FVKESK. CDR3 sequence reads: CASSKRTSGRNRYEQYF. In nucleotides, the CDR3 is TGTGCCAGCAGCAAACGGACTAGCGGGAGGAATCGCTACGAGCAGTACTTC.

The rearrangement uses TRBV19 and TRBJ2-6; D may be TRBD1 (6 bases). Germline V CDR1 and CDR2: LNHDA, SQIVND (reference sequence). Trimming stripped 0 bases from V and 4 bases from J, with 10 bases between. The CDR3 has 16 residues. The CDR3 nucleotides are TGTGCCAGTAGTATAGACAGGGGCAACGGGGCCAACGTCCTGACTTTC. Translated: CASSIDRGNGANVLTF. Together with reference TRBV19 and TRBJ2-6, the CDR3 gives the full variable domain: DGGITQSPKYLFRKEGQNVTLSCEQNLNHDAMYWYRQDPGQGLRLIYYSQIVNDFQKGDIAEGYSVSREKKESFPLTVTSAQKNPTAFYLCASSIDRGNGANVLTFGAGSRLTVL.

The gene calls are TRBV6-5 and TRBJ1-1, with a tentative D call TRBD1 (6 bases). V lost 6 bases to trimming and J lost 2 bases, with 7 bases between them. In germline, CDR1 is MNHEY, CDR2 SVGAGI. CDR3 size: 12 residues. The CDR3 region is CASSRGNTEAFF. CDR3 coding DNA: TGTGCCAGCAGCAGGGGCAACACTGAAGCTTTCTTT.

In this sample, this clone turned up once. V is TRBV9 and J is TRBJ2-1; 7 nucleotides line up with TRBD2. Germline CDR1 reads SGDLS; CDR2 reads YYNGEE. The CDR3 has 15 amino acids. V shed 0 bases, J shed 4 bases, and the junction held 4 bases outside the gene matches. The chain's CDR3 is CASSVDGRMYNEQFF. CDR3 coding DNA: TGTGCCAGCAGCGTAGACGGGAGGATGTACAATGAGCAGTTCTTC. Using reference TRBV9 and TRBJ2-1 for the parts outside the CDR3, the full variable domain is DSGVTQTPKHLITATGQRVTLRCSPRSGDLSVYWYQQSLDQGLQFLIQYYNGEERAKGNILERFSAQQFPDLHSELNLSSLELGDSALYFCASSVDGRMYNEQFFGPGTRLTVL.

This chain links TRBV5-4 with TRBJ2-1; TRBD2 aligns across 9 bases. V was clipped by 3 bases and J by 0 bases; unmatched bases: 4. Germline CDR1 is SGHNT and CDR2 is YYREEE (reference sequence). The CDR3 covers 16 residues. As DNA, the CDR3 is TGTGCCAGCAGCTCGACTAGCGGCCTCTCCTACAATGAGCAGTTCTTC. Translated, it gives CASSSTSGLSYNEQFF.

This clone was recorded once. The chain couples TRBV27 to TRBJ2-3; TRBD1 or TRBD2 may be the D gene (5 bases each). V lost 2 bases and J 4 bases, leaving 13 bases between the germline ends. Germline CDR1 MNHEY, CDR2 SMNVEV (reference sequence). The CDR3 covers 15 residues. The CDR3 is CASSLGGRPADTQYF. The CDR3 DNA is TGTGCCAGCAGTTTAGGGGGTCGCCCCGCAGATACGCAGTATTTT.

The chain is built from TRBV29-1 and TRBJ2-7; D not resolved. Trimming stripped 5 bases from V and 2 bases from J, with 10 bases between. Looked up from germline, CDR1 is SQVTM and CDR2 is ANQGSEA. This CDR3 is built from 12 residues. This CDR3 is CSVIEGTYEQYF. The CDR3 DNA reads as TGCAGCGTTATTGAAGGGACCTACGAGCAGTACTTC.

The chain carries TRBV20-1 and TRBJ1-5; maybe TRBD1 (6 bases). Per germline, CDR1 DFQATT and CDR2 SNEGSKA (reference sequence). This CDR3 is 14 amino acids long. V lost 3 bases to trimming and J lost 6 bases, with 15 bases between them. CDR3 coding DNA: TGCAGTGCTAGTCGGGGGGGGGCGTCTCAGCCCCAGCATTTT. Translating it yields CSASRGGASQPQHF.

This clone appeared a single time. V gene TRBV7-8 combines with J gene TRBJ2-7, with D tentatively TRBD1 or TRBD2 (5 bases each). The CDR3 is made up of 16 amino acids. V was shortened by 2 bases and J by 0 bases, with 14 bases between the two germline ends. Germline values: CDR1 SGHVS, CDR2 FQNEAQ. The CDR3 coding sequence is TGTGCCAGCAGCTTACAGGGTGGGGGTCTCTCCTACGAGCAGTACTTC. This sequence encodes CASSLQGGGLSYEQYF.

This chain connects TRBV11-2 to TRBJ1-5; D uncertain. The CDR3 covers 15 residues. V lost 5 bases and J 6 bases, leaving 17 bases between the germline ends. Germline CDR1 is SGHAT and CDR2 is FQNNGV. CDR3 bases: TGTGCCAGCAGCGCTAACGGTAGGATCGGTCAGCCCCAGCATTTT. Its protein product is CASSANGRIGQPQHF.

The V call is TRBV14, the J call TRBJ2-7; TRBD1 agrees at 9 bases. The CDR3 extends over 14 amino acids. V lost 5 bases to trimming and J lost 3 bases; unmatched junction nucleotides: 5. Germline-derived CDR1 and CDR2 are SGHDN and FVKESK. The chain's CDR3 is CASSAGTGFYEQYF. CDR3 nucleotide sequence: TGTGCCAGCAGCGCCGGGACAGGGTTCTACGAGCAGTACTTC. The whole variable domain, filled in from reference TRBV14 and TRBJ2-7, reads EAGVTQFPSHSVIEKGQTVTLRCDPISGHDNLYWYRRVMGKEIKFLLHFVKESKQDESGMPNNRFLAERTGGTYSTLKVQPAELEDSGVYFCASSAGTGFYEQYFGPGTRLTVT.

The genes are TRBV9 and TRBJ2-7; D tentatively reads TRBD1 or TRBD2 (5 bases each). V was pared by 0 bases and J by 5 bases, with 18 bases between. The germline CDR1 and CDR2 sequences are SGDLS and YYNGEE. The CDR3 length is 16 residues. CDR3 region: CASSVGGGPAVDEQYF. The CDR3 coding sequence is TGTGCCAGCAGCGTAGGGGGCGGGCCCGCGGTAGACGAGCAGTACTTC.

Of note for this clone: One junction end does not reproduce the germline sequence, and a read error may be involved. The chain carries TRBV28 and TRBJ2-5; D perhaps matches TRBD1 (6 bases). This CDR3 comprises 15 residues. Germline loops: CDR1 MDHEN, CDR2 SYDVKM. This chain's CDR3 is CASSLWSQGREAQYF. CDR3 nucleotide sequence: TGTGCCAGCAGTTTATGGAGTCAGGGGCGAGAGGCCCAGTACTTC. The full variable domain, its missing parts supplied by reference TRBV28 and TRBJ2-5, is DVKVTQSSRYLVKRTGEKVFLECVQDMDHENMFWYRQDPGLGLRLIYFSYDVKMKEKGDIPEGYSVSREKKERFSLILESASTNQTSMYLCASSLWSQGREAQYFGPGTRLLVL.

The chain uses TRBV30 and TRBJ1-3; D unresolved. The CDR3 is 13 amino acids. Germline values: CDR1 GTSNPN, CDR2 SVGIG (reference sequence). The V end lost 4 bases, the J end lost 0 bases, and 7 bases lay between the germline ends. CDR3 region: CAWNGNSGNTIYF. CDR3 bases: TGTGCCTGGAACGGGAACTCTGGAAACACCATATATTTT. The whole variable domain, remainder taken from reference TRBV30 and TRBJ1-3, is SQTIHQWPATLVQPVGSPLSLECTVEGTSNPNLYWYRQAAGRGLQLLFYSVGIGQISSEVPQNLSASRPQDRQFILSSKKLLLSDSGFYLCAWNGNSGNTIYFGEGSWLTVV.

This clone was detected once. CDR3 coding DNA: TGTGCCAGCTCACCACCGGGGTGGGGCCCATCCTACGAGCAGTACTTC. It translates to CASSPPGWGPSYEQYF. This chain links TRBV18 with TRBJ2-7, with D possibly TRBD1 on 5 matching bases. The V gene's germline CDR1 is KGHSH and CDR2 LQKENI. The CDR3 runs 16 residues. The V end was cut by 0 bases, the J end by 1 base, with 13 bases between.

V and J are TRBV21-1 and TRBJ2-2. TRBV21-1 is a recognized pseudogene. This CDR3 comprises 14 residues. CDR3 protein: CASSNWFRTGELFF. The CDR3 DNA sequence: TGTGCCAGCAGCAATTGGTTTAGGACCGGGGAGCTGTTTTTT.